Described below is a single T cell receptor beta chain sequence and its context. These data come from a study of blood T cells in healthy people across ages. Each sample used at least 7 million PBMCs. The authors extracted at least 5.5 micrograms of total RNA per sample. Then a second PCR, running about 6 to 12 cycles, was carried out with a sample-barcoded 5' primer and a J-beta primer mix. A single record per CDR3 protein comes from TCRdb applying MiXCR to the 5' RACE reads. This table holds some 1.5 million distinct CDR3 sequences, 28% found once. The CDR3 contains 14 residues. The germline CDR1 and CDR2 sequences are SNHLY and FYNNEI. The V and J ends lost 4 bases and 5 bases, in that order; junction bases with no gene match: 2.

Sequenced: blood. The chain links TRBV2 to TRBJ2-1; 10 positions agree with TRBD2. The TCR originated in a young woman in good health. The CDR3 loop reads CASSGGLADNEQFF. The CDR3 DNA follows: TGTGCCAGCAGTGGAGGACTAGCGGACAATGAGCAGTTCTTC.